One and the same sample provided the 28 T cell receptor beta chains below, sequenced in a study of blood T cell repertoires in COVID-19. Clones were read by immunoSEQ multiplex PCR, and TCRdb kept only the in-frame ones, dropping some. Among some 60,000 clones listed, around 81% were seen once. Material: peripheral blood. The receptors were sampled from a woman aged 80 or over with active or convalescent COVID-19.

The rearrangement links TRBV21-1 to TRBJ2-7; TRBD1, the table's D call, lacks a check against the DNA. TRBV21-1 is shown as a pseudogene. This CDR3 is built from 17 residues. CDR3 region: CASSKDARDRHIYEQYF. CDR3 DNA: TGTGCCAGCAGCAAAGACGCCCGGGACAGGCATATCTACGAGCAGTACTTC.

The J gene is TRBJ1-6, the V gene TRBV19; maybe TRBD1 (5 bases). The CDR3 covers 14 residues. The germline V gene has CDR1 LNHDA and CDR2 SQIVND (reference sequence). Trimming left V 6 bases short and J 4 bases short, with 10 bases between. The CDR3, as DNA: TGTGCCAGTAGCAGGGATAAGTATAATTCACCCCTCCACTTT. Its protein product is CASSRDKYNSPLHF.

To note about this clone: The germline gene is not matched at one end of the junction; a read error may be the cause. V and J are TRBV7-9 and TRBJ2-7, with a tentative D call TRBD1 (5 bases). The CDR3 sequence is 14 residues long. The germline V gene has CDR1 SEHNR and CDR2 FQNEAQ (reference sequence). The CDR3 DNA is TGTGCCAGCAGGTTAGGGGCAGGGAACTACGAGCAGTACTTC. Encoded protein: CASRLGAGNYEQYF.

This clone has just a few counts. V gene TRBV2 combines with J gene TRBJ1-4, with 8 bases that match TRBD1. CDR3 length: 16 amino acids. Trimming took 2 bases from V and 8 from J; bases not matched to a gene: 10. CDR1 SNHLY and CDR2 FYNNEI come from the germline V gene. The CDR3 nucleotides are TGTGCCAGCAGTGAAATGCGCCGGACAGGGCAGGAAAAACTGTTTTTT. The encoded protein is CASSEMRRTGQEKLFF.

The chain combines TRBV11-2 with TRBJ1-1; TRBD1 might be the D (5 bases). V was clipped by 0 bases and J by 3 bases, with 11 bases between them. The CDR3 is 15 amino acids. Germline V lookup: CDR1 SGHAT, CDR2 FQNNGV. The CDR3 protein is CASSLDPGVDTEAFF. In DNA, the CDR3 is TGTGCCAGCAGCTTAGATCCGGGGGTTGACACTGAAGCTTTCTTT.

This chain joins TRBV28 and TRBJ1-5; TRBD1 might be the D (5 bases). Trimming pared 7 bases from V and 0 bases from J, leaving 13 bases between. Germline V CDR1 and CDR2: MDHEN, SYDVKM. The length of the CDR3 is 15 residues. In nucleotides, the CDR3 is TGTGCCAGCATCGGACAAATCGGTAGCAATCAGCCCCAGCATTTT. Its translation: CASIGQIGSNQPQHF.

The J gene is TRBJ1-1, the V gene TRBV15; TRBD1 agrees at 12 bases. The CDR3 runs 15 residues. Germline V gene lookup returns CDR1 LNHNV and CDR2 YYDKDF (reference sequence). With 1 base clipped from V and 6 bases from J, the junction kept 3 bases outside the gene matches. The CDR3 DNA reads TGTGCCACCAGCAGAGGGGACAGGGGGCCCGCTGAAGCTTTCTTT. Its protein product is CATSRGDRGPAEAFF.

V and J are TRBV3-1 (or the pseudogene TRBV3-2) and TRBJ2-7; a weak D match, TRBD1 (6 bases). The germline V gene has CDR1 LGHDT and CDR2 YNNKEL (reference sequence). The CDR3 is made up of 17 amino acids. The V end lost 0 bases, the J end lost 3 bases, and 18 bases lay between the germline ends. For the CDR3, the DNA is TGTGCCAGCAGCCAAGATTTACCGGACAGAGTGCTCTACGAGCAGTACTTC. Translating it yields CASSQDLPDRVLYEQYF.

This chain joins TRBV12-2 and TRBJ2-7; the table assigns TRBD1, which was not confirmed against the DNA. TRBV12-2 represents a pseudogene. This CDR3 comprises 14 residues. The CDR3: CASRLAIQGNEQYF. CDR3 in DNA: TGTGCAAGTCGCTTAGCGATACAGGGTAACGAGCAGTACTTC.

The rearrangement uses TRBV11-2 and TRBJ1-2; 7 bases agree with TRBD1. The germline V gene has CDR1 SGHAT and CDR2 FQNNGV. The CDR3 length is 15 residues. Losses at the gene ends were 0 bases for V and 5 bases for J; bases not matched to a gene: 6. The CDR3: CASSLDGLQGYGYTF. The CDR3 DNA reads TGTGCCAGCAGCTTAGATGGCCTACAGGGGTATGGCTACACCTTC. Complete variable domain (other parts from reference TRBV11-2 and TRBJ1-2): EAGVAQSPRYKIIEKRQSVAFWCNPISGHATLYWYQQILGQGPKLLIQFQNNGVVDDSQLPKDRFSAERLKGVDSTLKIQPAKLEDSAVYLCASSLDGLQGYGYTFGSGTRLTVV.

CDR3 DNA sequence: TGTGCCAGCTCACCACCCGGGACACTCAACACTGAAGCTTTCTTT. Translating gives CASSPPGTLNTEAFF. The V gene is TRBV18, the J gene TRBJ1-1; TRBD1 is a possible D gene (6 bases). The germline gives CDR1 KGHSH, CDR2 LQKENI. V was pared by 0 bases and J by 2 bases, with 10 bases between. The CDR3 length is 15 residues.

The chain recombines TRBV28 with TRBJ1-1; 9 bases agree with TRBD1. Trimming at V came to 5 bases and at J to 5 bases, leaving 21 bases not matched to a gene. Germline CDR1 and CDR2: MDHEN and SYDVKM. The CDR3 totals 19 residues. Here the CDR3 reads CASSPGLGQGGFIGTEAFF. CDR3 DNA sequence: TGTGCCAGCAGTCCCGGCCTGGGACAGGGAGGTTTTATCGGTACTGAAGCTTTCTTT.

The chain is built from TRBV3-1 (or the pseudogene TRBV3-2) and TRBJ1-5, with D unresolved. The CDR3 spans 15 residues. V gave up 1 base and J gave up 6 bases, with 13 bases separating them. From germline, CDR1 is LGHDT and CDR2 YNNKEL (reference sequence). This CDR3 reads CASSQALGSPQPQHF. CDR3 DNA: TGTGCCAGCAGCCAAGCACTAGGGTCCCCTCAGCCCCAGCATTTT.

This chain joins TRBV27 and TRBJ1-6; D is perhaps TRBD1 (5 bases). The CDR3 sequence is 17 residues long. The V end lost 3 bases, the J end lost 0 bases, and 12 bases lay between the germline ends. Germline CDR1 reads MNHEY; CDR2 reads SMNVEV (reference sequence). CDR3: CASSFGAASSYNSPLHF. The DNA for the CDR3 is TGTGCCAGCAGTTTTGGGGCAGCCAGCTCCTATAATTCACCCCTCCACTTT.

The V and J genes are TRBV21-1 and TRBJ2-3; no DNA check was done on the table's D call, TRBD2. TRBV21-1 is classified as a pseudogene. The CDR3 covers 17 residues. The CDR3: CASSDRPAGASTDTQYF. For the CDR3, the DNA is TGTGCCAGCAGCGACCGACCAGCGGGAGCTAGCACAGATACGCAGTATTTT.

The rearrangement joins TRBV15 to TRBJ1-1, with a tentative D call TRBD1 (5 bases). The V gene lost 3 bases and the J gene lost 7 bases, with 15 bases spanning the gap. The CDR3 spans 14 residues. Germline values: CDR1 LNHNV, CDR2 YYDKDF (reference sequence). CDR3 loop: CATSRMEGHNEAFF. CDR3 nucleotides: TGTGCCACCAGCAGGATGGAGGGGCATAATGAAGCTTTCTTT.

The V gene is TRBV25-1, the J gene TRBJ1-1; 8 bases match TRBD1. Germline V gene sequence: CDR1 MGHDK, CDR2 SYGVNS. This CDR3 has 14 residues. The trim removed 5 bases at V and 4 bases at J, leaving 6 bases unmatched. The CDR3 nucleotides read TGTGCCAGCAGTCAAACAGGGGGAGGCACTGAAGCTTTCTTT. Protein: CASSQTGGGTEAFF. Based on the CDR3 plus reference TRBV25-1 and TRBJ1-1, the full variable domain is EADIYQTPRYLVIGTGKKITLECSQTMGHDKMYWYQQDPGMELHLIHYSYGVNSTEKGDLSSESTVSRIRTEHFPLTLESARPSHTSQYLCASSQTGGGTEAFFGQGTRLTVV.

The chain uses TRBV4-2 and TRBJ1-2; D remains unclear. Germline V lookup: CDR1 LGHNA, CDR2 YNFKEQ. This CDR3 is built from 14 residues. The V gene lost 2 bases and the J gene lost 4 bases, with 11 bases spanning the gap. CDR3 DNA sequence: TGTGCCAGCAGCCAAATCGACGGGGTCTATGGCTACACCTTC. As protein: CASSQIDGVYGYTF.

The chain recombines TRBV5-1 with TRBJ2-3; the D gene is possibly TRBD2 (5 bases). Trimming took off 7 bases at V and 2 bases at J, with 14 bases between the two ends. The CDR3 totals 14 residues. Looked up from germline, CDR1 is SGHRS and CDR2 is YFSETQ. The CDR3 nucleotides are TGCGCCAGCTGTCCAGGACTCTTCACAGATACGCAGTATTTT. It codes for CASCPGLFTDTQYF. The entire variable domain, with the rest obtained from reference TRBV5-1 and TRBJ2-3, is as follows: KAGVTQTPRYLIKTRGQQVTLSCSPISGHRSVSWYQQTPGQGLQFLFEYFSETQRNKGNFPGRFSGRQFSNSRSEMNVSTLELGDSALYLCASCPGLFTDTQYFGPGTRLTVL.

The chain links TRBV4-1 to TRBJ2-1; D is unresolved. There are 14 residues in the CDR3. Trimming took off 0 bases at V and 1 base at J, with 4 bases between the two ends. Germline CDR1 reads MGHRA; CDR2 reads YSYEKL. This CDR3 reads CASSQDSSYNEQFF. The CDR3 nucleotides read TGCGCCAGCAGCCAAGACAGTTCCTACAATGAGCAGTTCTTC.

This chain uses TRBV5-4 with TRBJ1-2, with D possibly matching TRBD1 (5 bases). This CDR3 has 15 amino acids. The germline V gene has CDR1 SGHNT and CDR2 YYREEE (reference sequence). The ends were cut back, 6 bases at V and 4 bases at J, with 19 bases in the middle. Written as DNA, the CDR3 is TGTGCCAGCACTCGCGCGGGGCAGGCCCTCTATGGCTACACCTTC. This codes for CASTRAGQALYGYTF.

Only one count was recorded for this clone. The chain employs TRBV7-3 and TRBJ1-6; TRBD1 agrees at 7 bases. Germline V gives CDR1 SGHTA, CDR2 FQGTGA. The CDR3 is 15 amino acids. V lost 2 bases to trimming and J lost 5 bases; unmatched junction nucleotides: 3. The CDR3 protein is CASSLGRGNNSPLHF. In DNA, the CDR3 is TGTGCCAGCAGCTTAGGCAGGGGGAATAATTCACCCCTCCACTTT.

As DNA, the CDR3 is TGTGCCAGCTCACCACCTAGGACTAGCGGGGAGGACGAGACCCAGTACTTC. Translating it yields CASSPPRTSGEDETQYF. The chain has TRBV18 and TRBJ2-5; 12 bases are shared with TRBD2. This CDR3 is built from 17 residues. Germline trimming cut 0 bases from V and 5 bases from J; bases unmatched to any gene: 7. The germline CDR1 and CDR2 sequences are KGHSH and LQKENI. The entire variable domain, with the rest obtained from reference TRBV18 and TRBJ2-5, is as follows: NAGVMQNPRHLVRRRGQEARLRCSPMKGHSHVYWYRQLPEEGLKFMVYLQKENIIDESGMPKERFSAEFPKEGPSILRIQQVVRGDSAAYFCASSPPRTSGEDETQYFGPGTRLLVL.

CDR3 loop: CASSFLTGGREQYF. As DNA, the CDR3 is TGTGCCAGCAGCTTCCTGACAGGGGGCCGCGAGCAGTACTTC. V usage is TRBV11-2 and J usage is TRBJ2-7; 10 bases are shared with TRBD1. Germline V gene lookup returns CDR1 SGHAT and CDR2 FQNNGV. J was trimmed by 6 bases and V by 3 bases; bases with no gene match: 5. The CDR3 totals 14 residues.

On this clone: Other DNA variants within this sample encode the same CDR3. The chain's CDR3 is CASSPPGQGNTEAFF. CDR3 nucleotide sequence: TGTGCCAGCAGTCCCCCGGGACAAGGAAACACTGAAGCTTTCTTT. The chain couples TRBV28 to TRBJ1-1, with D tentatively TRBD1 (6 bases). The CDR3 is 15 amino acids. Germline CDR1 is MDHEN and CDR2 is SYDVKM. V lost 5 bases, J lost 2 bases, and 15 bases lay in between.

The chain joins TRBV3-1 (or the pseudogene TRBV3-2) to TRBJ1-1; D ambiguous. The V gene lost 1 base and the J gene lost 4 bases, with 7 bases spanning the gap. Germline assignment: CDR1 LGHDT and CDR2 YNNKEL (reference sequence). The CDR3 runs to 13 residues. The CDR3 DNA reads as TGTGCCAGCAGCCAAGGGGGAGGCACTGAAGCTTTCTTT. Amino acid sequence: CASSQGGGTEAFF.

CDR3: CASSEGGENRQYF. CDR3 DNA: TGCGCCAGCAGTGAGGGGGGCGAAAATAGGCAGTACTTC. V is TRBV10-2 and J is TRBJ2-7; possibly TRBD1 for D (6 bases). V was pared by 2 bases and J by 9 bases, with 14 bases between. CDR3 length: 13 residues. The germline CDR1 and CDR2 sequences are WSHSY and SAAADI.

The chain couples TRBV15 to TRBJ1-5, with D uncertain. Trimming left V 0 bases short and J 2 bases short, with 17 bases between. The CDR3 loop spans 18 amino acids. CDR1 LNHNV and CDR2 YYDKDF come from the germline V gene (reference sequence). The CDR3 DNA reads TGTGCCACCAGCAGAGATCGGAGGACCGTTCTCGGCAATCAGCCCCAGCATTTT. The encoded protein is CATSRDRRTVLGNQPQHF.